This T cell receptor beta chain was sequenced in a study of blood T cells in healthy people across ages. Background on the study: Through template switching, about one barcoded beta molecule was captured per two T cells, as measured in model experiments.

Combining a sample-barcoded 5' primer with a J-beta primer mix, a second PCR ran for roughly 7 to 11 cycles. TCRdb passed the 5' RACE reads through MiXCR, listing each CDR3 protein once. The table has roughly 650,000 distinct CDR3 sequences, 32% seen once; the top ten hold just over 15%. CDR1 and CDR2 from the germline V gene are KGHDR and SFDVKD. The J segment lost 6 bases and the V segment lost 4 bases, leaving 2 bases of the junction unmatched. The CDR3 spans 15 residues. The chain carries TRBV24-1 and TRBJ2-1; 13 nucleotides line up with TRBD2. The sequencing sample was made of blood. The clonotype comes from a woman aged 80 or over in good health. Written as DNA, the CDR3 is TGTGCCACCAGTGACAGGACTAGCGGGGGCAATGAGCAGTTCTTC. Amino acids: CATSDRTSGGNEQFF.